This TCR beta chain originates from a study of T cell clonality in common variable immunodeficiency. Patients and controls were mostly of Caucasian heritage. Donors gave roughly 4.5 to 9 ml heparinized peripheral whole blood. This clone was counted ten times or more. Its target is unknown. From the germline J gene comes the end of the CDR3, since the read stops 3 residues before it. Here immunoSEQ multiplex PCR was the method, and the copy in TCRdb shows in-frame clones only, minus some. The sample includes about 43,000 clones, none of them occurring once. The V gene end was trimmed by 6 bases and the J gene end by 2 bases; junction bases not matched to a gene: 5. The CDR3 is made up of 15 amino acids. The germline gives CDR1 ENHRY, CDR2 SYGVKD. Study observations and caveats: Links between repertoire features and CVID complications were heterogeneity-limited. Shared TCRbeta clones were fewer between CVID subjects than controls.

The sequencing sample was made of peripheral blood mononuclear cells. The chain uses TRBV10-3 and TRBJ2-2, with 8 bases aligning to TRBD2. This clonotype was obtained from a person aged 18 to 75 in good health. CDR3 loop: CAIRPGLGNTGELFF. The covered CDR3 bases are TGTGCCATCAGACCGGGACTAGGAAACACCGGGGAG.